The 9 T cell receptor beta chains below all came from one sample that was sequenced in a study of molecular identifiers for immune sequencing clone quantification. TCRdb redid the calling of the PCR reads with MiXCR, one entry per CDR3 protein. The data show some 97,000 distinct CDR3 sequences, with 35% to 40% seen just once and around 4.2% held by the top ten. Sequenced sample: naive CD8+ T cells from blood, with Jurkat cell RNA spiked in. Subset defined: FACS-sorted CD8+CD4-CCR7+CD45RA+ naive T cells. These receptors all come from a human donor in good health. Some libraries in this study had Jurkat cell RNA spiked in.

This clonotype was seen ten or more times. The chain uses TRBV5-1 and TRBJ1-1, with D perhaps TRBD1 (5 bases). V was pared by 2 bases and J by 5 bases, with 13 bases between. CDR3 size: 14 residues. CDR1 SGHRS and CDR2 YFSETQ come from the germline V gene. The DNA of the CDR3 is TGCGCCAGCAGCTTTGTCCAGGGAGATACTGAAGCTTTCTTT. This sequence encodes CASSFVQGDTEAFF. Full variable domain (missing parts from reference TRBV5-1 and TRBJ1-1): KAGVTQTPRYLIKTRGQQVTLSCSPISGHRSVSWYQQTPGQGLQFLFEYFSETQRNKGNFPGRFSGRQFSNSRSEMNVSTLELGDSALYLCASSFVQGDTEAFFGQGTRLTVV.

This chain links TRBV2 with TRBJ2-4; D may match TRBD1 or TRBD2 (5 bases each). V lost 6 bases to trimming and J lost 7 bases, with 25 bases between them. The CDR3 is made up of 17 amino acids. Germline-derived CDR1 and CDR2 are SNHLY and FYNNEI. Here the CDR3 reads CASRRPGRQESNNIQYF. The CDR3 region has the DNA TGTGCCAGCAGAAGACCGGGACGGCAAGAAAGTAATAACATTCAGTACTTC.

With regard to this clonotype: Being one base from a much bigger clone, this may be a read error. In this CDR3 the conserved last residue, phenylalanine or tryptophan, is missing, so a read error is likely. The chain joins TRBV6-5 to TRBJ1-2; maybe TRBD1 (6 bases). This CDR3 has 16 amino acids. CDR1 and CDR2 from the germline V gene are MNHEY and SVGAGI. V dropped 6 bases and J dropped 3 bases, with 20 bases sitting between them. CDR3 DNA: TGTGCCAGCAGCTCAGCCAGGACAGCCCAATACTATGGCTACACCCTC. This translates into CASSSARTAQYYGYTL.

This clonotype was seen ten or more times. The chain joins TRBV5-6 to TRBJ2-1, with a possible D match to TRBD2 (5 bases). Deletions cut 6 bases from V and 14 bases from J, with 15 bases between. The CDR3 is 11 residues long. CDR1 is SGHDT and CDR2 is YYEEEE in the germline V gene. In DNA form, the CDR3 reads TGTGCCAGCAATCGGGGAGCCAAAAAGTTCTTC. This encodes CASNRGAKKFF.

This clonotype was seen at least ten times. The chain couples TRBV2 to TRBJ1-4; no firm D call. V lost 6 bases, J lost 8 bases, and 13 bases lay in between. The CDR3 covers 13 residues. CDR1 and CDR2 from the germline V gene are SNHLY and FYNNEI. CDR3 nucleotide sequence: TGTGCCAGCAGCCGCTTAGACGCAGAAAAACTGTTTTTT. It translates to CASSRLDAEKLFF.

Worth noting for this clonotype: This CDR3 is missing its conserved last phenylalanine or tryptophan, likely due to a read error. The chain uses TRBV3-1 and TRBJ2-1; D uncertain. V was cut by 0 bases and J by 2 bases, with 11 bases left in between. Germline CDR1 and CDR2: LGHDT and YNNKEL (reference sequence). The length of the CDR3 is 16 residues. The CDR3 nucleotides are TGTGCCAGCAGCCAAGATCTAAGCGAAACCTACAATGAGCAGTTCTAC. As protein: CASSQDLSETYNEQFY.

This clonotype was counted many times. The chain carries TRBV5-6 and TRBJ1-1, with no clear D. With 2 bases removed from V and 4 bases from J, the gap between germline ends came to 9 bases. Germline CDR1 is SGHDT and CDR2 is YYEEEE. The CDR3 sequence is 13 residues long. In DNA form, the CDR3 reads TGTGCCAGCAGCTTTGGACCTCCCACTGAAGCTTTCTTT. Translation gives CASSFGPPTEAFF.

CDR3 nucleotides: TGTGCCAGCAGTTACCCACCCGGGGAGCTGTTTTTT. Protein sequence: CASSYPPGELFF. This sequence joins TRBV6-2 or TRBV6-3 and TRBJ2-2; D not certain. Trimming removed 2 bases from V and 6 bases from J, with 4 bases in between. The CDR3 is made up of 12 amino acids. CDR1 MNHEY and CDR2 SVGEGT come from the germline V gene.

This clonotype was recorded a few times. Given a much more abundant clone one base away, this may be a read error. This rearrangement joins TRBV28 to TRBJ2-2; D is possibly TRBD2 (6 bases). This CDR3 comprises 16 residues. Looked up from germline, CDR1 is MDHEN and CDR2 is SYDVKM. In DNA form, the CDR3 reads TGTGCCAGCAGTTCCGACAGTTCCCCTTTCGGCGGGGAGCTGGTTTTT. It specifies CASSSDSSPFGGELVF.